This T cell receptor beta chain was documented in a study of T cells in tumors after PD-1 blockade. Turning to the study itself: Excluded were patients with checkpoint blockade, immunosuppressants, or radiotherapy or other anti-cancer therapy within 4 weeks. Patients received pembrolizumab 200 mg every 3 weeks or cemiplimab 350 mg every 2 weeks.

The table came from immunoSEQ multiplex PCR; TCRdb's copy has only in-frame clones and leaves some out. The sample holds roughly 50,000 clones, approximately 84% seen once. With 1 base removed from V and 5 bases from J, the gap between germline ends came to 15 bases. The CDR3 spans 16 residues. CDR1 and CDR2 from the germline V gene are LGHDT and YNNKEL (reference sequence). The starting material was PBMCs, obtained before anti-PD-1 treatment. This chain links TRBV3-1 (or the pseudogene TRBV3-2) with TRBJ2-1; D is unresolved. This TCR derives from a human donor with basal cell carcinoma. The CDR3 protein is CASSQVRDRINNEQFF. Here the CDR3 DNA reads TGTGCCAGCAGCCAAGTCCGAGACCGAATAAACAATGAGCAGTTCTTC.